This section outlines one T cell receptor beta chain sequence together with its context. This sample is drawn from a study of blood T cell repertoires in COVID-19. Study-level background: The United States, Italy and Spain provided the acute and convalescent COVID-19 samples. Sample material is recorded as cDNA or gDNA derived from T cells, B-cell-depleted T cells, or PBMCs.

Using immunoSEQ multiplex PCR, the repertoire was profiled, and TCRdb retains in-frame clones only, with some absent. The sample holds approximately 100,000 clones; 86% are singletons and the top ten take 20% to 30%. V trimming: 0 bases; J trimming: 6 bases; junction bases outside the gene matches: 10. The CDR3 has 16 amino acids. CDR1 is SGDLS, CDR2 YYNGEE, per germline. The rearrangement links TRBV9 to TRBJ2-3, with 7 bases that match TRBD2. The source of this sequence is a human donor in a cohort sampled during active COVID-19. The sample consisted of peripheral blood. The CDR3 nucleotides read TGTGCCAGCAGCGTAGGAGGGAGCGGGGCAGGGGATACGCAGTATTTT. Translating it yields CASSVGGSGAGDTQYF.